Listed here are 23 T cell receptor beta chains from one sample, sequenced in a study of CD8+ T cells in alopecia areata. cDNA prepared by RNA extraction and subsequent reverse transcription served as the template for sequencing. The assay was immunoSEQ multiplex PCR, and TCRdb's table has in-frame clones only and misses some. Among 60,000 to 85,000 clones listed, about 71% were seen once. As to treatment: oral pan-JAK inhibitor, 5-10 mg twice daily. The sample here was CD8+ T cells sorted from blood, taken at week 24, from a patient treated with tofacitinib. Receptors originate from a human donor with alopecia areata.

The chain has TRBV7-9 and TRBJ2-3; D tentatively fits TRBD1 or TRBD2 (5 bases each). The CDR3 has 13 amino acids. CDR1 and CDR2 from the germline V gene are SEHNR and FQNEAQ (reference sequence). Trimming removed 7 bases from V and 6 bases from J, with 14 bases in between. CDR3 sequence reads: CASTGTEVDTQYF. The CDR3 coding sequence is TGTGCCAGCACCGGGACGGAGGTTGATACGCAGTATTTT.

The rearrangement joins TRBV7-8 to TRBJ2-7; 7 nucleotides agree with TRBD1. V lost 5 bases, J lost 3 bases, and 7 bases stayed unmatched. CDR1 and CDR2 (germline): SGHVS, FQNEAQ. This CDR3 comprises 14 residues. The CDR3 loop reads CASSEPGQFYEQYF. In nucleotides, the CDR3 is TGTGCCAGCAGCGAACCGGGACAGTTCTACGAGCAGTACTTC.

CDR3 loop: CASSFLGQGEQYF. CDR3 in DNA: TGTGCCAGCAGCTTTCTTGGCCAGGGCGAGCAGTACTTC. This chain uses TRBV7-9 with TRBJ2-7; maybe TRBD1 (5 bases). V was pared by 3 bases and J by 6 bases, with 12 bases between. The CDR3 has 13 amino acids. Looked up from germline, CDR1 is SEHNR and CDR2 is FQNEAQ (reference sequence).

V and J are TRBV5-4 and TRBJ2-5; a weak D match, TRBD2 (5 bases). The CDR3 has 16 amino acids. The germline CDR1 and CDR2 sequences are SGHNT and YYREEE (reference sequence). The V end lost 1 base, the J end lost 5 bases, and 18 bases lay between the germline ends. The CDR3 DNA is TGTGCCAGCAGCTTGTATCCTGCGGCAGGCGGGGAGACCCAGTACTTC. This gives the protein CASSLYPAAGGETQYF.

The CDR3 DNA reads TGTGCCAGCAGTTTATATGGAGCTGGGGCAGAGACCCAGTACTTC. Residues: CASSLYGAGAETQYF. The V and J genes are TRBV28 and TRBJ2-5; possibly TRBD1 for D (5 bases). From germline, CDR1 is MDHEN and CDR2 SYDVKM. Between the trimmed V and J ends, which lost 1 base and 4 bases, there was a span of 13 bases. CDR3 length: 15 residues.

The chain links TRBV27 to TRBJ2-3; D ambiguous. This CDR3 comprises 11 residues. The germline gives CDR1 MNHEY, CDR2 SMNVEV (reference sequence). V was cut by 3 bases and J by 10 bases, with 8 bases left in between. This CDR3 reads CASSFGAAQYF. For the CDR3, the DNA is TGTGCCAGCAGTTTTGGAGCTGCGCAGTATTTT.

The chain joins TRBV7-8 to TRBJ2-7; 7 bases are a match to TRBD2. V was pared by 2 bases and J by 5 bases, with 12 bases of the junction left unmatched. This CDR3 is built from 16 residues. From germline, CDR1 is SGHVS and CDR2 FQNEAQ. The CDR3 nucleotides read TGTGCCAGCAGCTTAATAGTACGACTAGCCTTCGACGAGCAGTACTTC. This translates into CASSLIVRLAFDEQYF.

This chain joins TRBV27 and TRBJ2-1; 10 positions agree with TRBD2. Germline trimming cut 6 bases from V and 4 bases from J; bases unmatched to any gene: 12. Germline V gives CDR1 MNHEY, CDR2 SMNVEV (reference sequence). The CDR3 covers 17 residues. The CDR3 reads CASSLGLAGGPYNEQFF. The DNA for the CDR3 is TGTGCCAGCAGCCTCGGGTTAGCGGGAGGACCGTACAATGAGCAGTTCTTC.

The chain links TRBV28 to TRBJ2-3; D call uncertain. Trimming left V 3 bases short and J 5 bases short, with 6 bases between. Germline V gene sequence: CDR1 MDHEN, CDR2 SYDVKM. This CDR3 comprises 12 residues. This CDR3 is CASSFLGDTQYF. CDR3 nucleotide sequence: TGTGCCAGCAGTTTCCTGGGAGATACGCAGTATTTT.

The chain is built from TRBV19 and TRBJ1-1; D may be TRBD1 (5 bases). Germline values: CDR1 LNHDA, CDR2 SQIVND (reference sequence). The V end was cut by 5 bases, the J end by 0 bases, with 10 bases between. The CDR3 loop spans 14 amino acids. CDR3 nucleotides: TGTGCCAGTAGTCTGAGGGGACTGAACACTGAAGCTTTCTTT. Encoded protein: CASSLRGLNTEAFF.

The chain joins TRBV20-1 to TRBJ2-7; D unclear. This CDR3 is 11 amino acids long. V lost 2 bases to trimming and J lost 5 bases, with 7 bases between them. Germline-derived CDR1 and CDR2 are DFQATT and SNEGSKA (reference sequence). CDR3 DNA: TGCAGTGCTAGACCATTCCACGAGCAGTACTTC. Its protein product is CSARPFHEQYF.

By its share, this clone is medium-sized. V and J are TRBV11-2 and TRBJ2-1; TRBD2 matches at 8 bases. Trimming took 3 bases from V and 6 from J; bases not matched to a gene: 1. Germline loops: CDR1 SGHAT, CDR2 FQNNGV. The CDR3 runs 13 residues. For the CDR3, the DNA is TGTGCCAGCAGCTTCGCGGGGGGCAATGAGCAGTTCTTC. Residues: CASSFAGGNEQFF.

In its sample, this clone was seen once. The chain combines TRBV6-6 with TRBJ2-1, with 9 bases aligning to TRBD1. V shed 0 bases and J 9 bases; nucleotides not matched to a gene: 6. CDR3 size: 15 residues. Germline V lookup: CDR1 MNHNY, CDR2 SVGAGI (reference sequence). CDR3 sequence reads: CASSYSRDRVIEQFF. The CDR3 bases are TGTGCCAGCAGTTACTCTCGGGACAGGGTGATTGAGCAGTTCTTC.

This chain uses TRBV4-3 with TRBJ1-1, with TRBD1 as a possible D gene (6 bases). Germline V gives CDR1 LGHNA, CDR2 YSLEER. The CDR3 spans 16 residues. V dropped 1 base and J dropped 1 base, with 13 bases sitting between them. This CDR3 reads CASSQGIQGRNTEAFF. Written as DNA, the CDR3 is TGCGCCAGCAGCCAAGGTATCCAGGGGAGGAACACTGAAGCTTTCTTT.

The chain employs TRBV4-1 and TRBJ2-7, with TRBD1 as a possible D gene (5 bases). CDR3 length: 14 residues. Germline CDR1 is MGHRA and CDR2 is YSYEKL. V gave up 2 bases and J gave up 3 bases, with 11 bases separating them. The CDR3 nucleotides are TGCGCCAGCAGCCAATCAGGGCAGGACTACGAGCAGTACTTC. As protein: CASSQSGQDYEQYF.

This clone has a handful of counts. The rearrangement uses TRBV28 and TRBJ1-1; the D is unclear. Trimming took off 5 bases at V and 4 bases at J, with 5 bases between the two ends. The CDR3 sequence is 11 residues long. Germline-derived CDR1 and CDR2 are MDHEN and SYDVKM. CDR3: CASSRTTEAFF. CDR3 nucleotides: TGTGCCAGCAGTAGGACCACTGAAGCTTTCTTT.

The chain couples TRBV27 to TRBJ1-2, with D tentatively TRBD1 (5 bases). The CDR3 consists of 14 residues. Germline V gene data show CDR1 as MNHEY and CDR2 as SMNVEV (reference sequence). The V end was cut by 6 bases, the J end by 4 bases, with 15 bases between. The CDR3 spells CASSLGGIGYGYTF. The CDR3 nucleotides read TGTGCCAGCAGCCTCGGGGGGATCGGCTATGGCTACACCTTC.

The V call is TRBV7-7, the J call TRBJ2-2; 15 bases are shared with TRBD2. The CDR3 sequence is 20 residues long. Trimming cost V 1 base and J 2 bases; bases outside gene matches: 8. Germline CDR1 SSHAT, CDR2 FNYEAQ (reference sequence). The CDR3 DNA follows: TGTGCCAGCAGCTTAGAGCGACCGGGACTAGCGGGGGGAAACACCGGGGAGCTGTTTTTT. Amino acids: CASSLERPGLAGGNTGELFF.

The rearrangement links TRBV29-1 to TRBJ2-7, with TRBD1 identical over 7 bases. CDR1 is SQVTM and CDR2 is ANQGSEA in the germline V gene. V was pared by 6 bases and J by 0 bases, with 8 bases of the junction left unmatched. The CDR3 is made up of 14 amino acids. CDR3 coding DNA: TGCAGCGTCGCTGGACAGGTTCGCTCCTACGAGCAGTACTTC. It is translated as CSVAGQVRSYEQYF.

The V and J genes are TRBV29-1 and TRBJ1-4, with unresolved D. The V gene's germline CDR1 is SQVTM and CDR2 ANQGSEA. Trimming cost V 4 bases and J 3 bases, with 12 bases left between them. The CDR3 covers 14 residues. CDR3: CSVGTGPSNEKLFF. Here the CDR3 DNA reads TGCAGCGTTGGAACCGGTCCTTCTAATGAAAAACTGTTTTTT.

The V gene is TRBV27, the J gene TRBJ2-3; no clear D gene. This CDR3 is 12 amino acids long. The germline V gene has CDR1 MNHEY and CDR2 SMNVEV (reference sequence). Trimming stripped 5 bases from V and 6 bases from J, with 9 bases between. CDR3 sequence (DNA): TGTGCCAGCAGTCCTCACTTCGATACGCAGTATTTT. Residues: CASSPHFDTQYF.

This chain uses TRBV9 with TRBJ2-1, with 7 positions matching TRBD2. The CDR3 totals 17 residues. V lost 0 bases, J lost 4 bases, and 10 bases stayed unmatched. The V gene's germline CDR1 is SGDLS and CDR2 YYNGEE. CDR3 DNA sequence: TGTGCCAGCAGCGTAGGCCGGGGAGGGCAAGCATACAATGAGCAGTTCTTC. Translating it yields CASSVGRGGQAYNEQFF. The whole variable domain, filled in from reference TRBV9 and TRBJ2-1, reads DSGVTQTPKHLITATGQRVTLRCSPRSGDLSVYWYQQSLDQGLQFLIQYYNGEERAKGNILERFSAQQFPDLHSELNLSSLELGDSALYFCASSVGRGGQAYNEQFFGPGTRLTVL.

The V gene is TRBV7-2, the J gene TRBJ2-3; D not certain. V was trimmed by 0 bases and J by 1 base, leaving 8 bases between them. The germline CDR1 and CDR2 sequences are SGHTA and FQGNSA. This CDR3 has 15 residues. The chain's CDR3 is CASSLADGRTDTQYF. CDR3 nucleotides: TGTGCCAGCAGCTTAGCTGACGGACGCACAGATACGCAGTATTTT.